Listed below are T cell receptor beta chains from one sample, sequenced in a study of T cells in narcolepsy. Clones were sequenced by immunoSEQ multiplex PCR, and TCRdb holds only the in-frame ones, with some missing. The sample lists over 30,000 clones; about nine tenths were seen once. Material: CD45RA- memory CD4+ T cells from PBMCs. These receptors all stem from a human donor with narcolepsy. CDR3s include the opening cysteine and the closing phenylalanine or tryptophan. D genes are given only for firm matches. Clone size appears in some rows only: once, few, many, or a class for an expanded clone.

CDR3 length: 15; D gene: TRBD2; J gene: TRBJ2-3; clone size: -; V gene: TRBV5-6; CDR3 DNA: TGTGCCAGCAGCTTGACGGGACTAGGGGCAGATACGCAGTATTTT; CDR3 protein: CASSLTGLGADTQYF
CDR3 length: 15; D gene: TRBD2; J gene: TRBJ2-7; clone size: -; V gene: TRBV6-5; CDR3 DNA: TGTGCCAGCACCCCGACGACTAGCGGAATCTACGAGCAGTACTTC; CDR3 protein: CASTPTTSGIYEQYF
CDR3 length: 17; D gene: -; J gene: TRBJ2-3; clone size: -; V gene: TRBV11-2; CDR3 DNA: TGTGCCAGCAGCGCCGGGGTAGGGGGGGGCTGGACAGATACGCAGTATTTT; CDR3 protein: CASSAGVGGGWTDTQYF
CDR3 length: 13; D gene: -; J gene: TRBJ1-1; clone size: -; V gene: TRBV2; CDR3 DNA: TGCGCCAGCCGATTAGGGATGAACACTGAAGCTTTCTTT; CDR3 protein: CASRLGMNTEAFF
CDR3 length: 17; D gene: TRBD2; J gene: TRBJ2-5; clone size: -; V gene: TRBV4-1; CDR3 DNA: TGCGCCAGCAGCCAGGCTCCCAGCGGGGCCCTCCAAGAGACCCAGTACTTC; CDR3 protein: CASSQAPSGALQETQYF
CDR3 length: 15; D gene: TRBD1; J gene: TRBJ1-2; clone size: -; V gene: TRBV10-3; CDR3 DNA: TGTGCCATCAATCGGGAGGGGGCGAATGGCTATGGCTACACCTTC; CDR3 protein: CAINREGANGYGYTF
CDR3 length: 15; D gene: -; J gene: TRBJ2-1; clone size: -; V gene: TRBV7-9; CDR3 DNA: TGTGCCAGCAACACCATAGGAGCCGGGATCAATGAGCAGTTCTTC; CDR3 protein: CASNTIGAGINEQFF
CDR3 length: 14; D gene: -; J gene: TRBJ1-1; clone size: -; V gene: TRBV27; CDR3 DNA: TGTGCCAGCAGTTTTTACCCCGGGACTCGTGAAGCTTTCTTT; CDR3 protein: CASSFYPGTREAFF
CDR3 length: 11; D gene: -; J gene: TRBJ2-3; clone size: -; V gene: TRBV15; CDR3 DNA: TGTGCCACCAGGCGAGGAGATACGCAGTATTTT; CDR3 protein: CATRRGDTQYF
CDR3 length: 13; D gene: -; J gene: TRBJ1-2; clone size: -; V gene: TRBV2; CDR3 DNA: TGTGCCAGCAAGACAGCGTCCAACTATGGCTACACCTTC; CDR3 protein: CASKTASNYGYTF
CDR3 length: 14; D gene: -; J gene: TRBJ1-6; clone size: -; V gene: TRBV19; CDR3 DNA: TGTGCCAGTAGTATCAGGGGCAGGGATTCACCCCTCCACTTT; CDR3 protein: CASSIRGRDSPLHF
CDR3 length: 17; D gene: -; J gene: TRBJ1-1; clone size: -; V gene: TRBV5-6; CDR3 DNA: TGTGCCAGCAGCAAGACAGTCGAAACGCCATTGAACACTGAAGCTTTCTTT; CDR3 protein: CASSKTVETPLNTEAFF
CDR3 length: 13; D gene: TRBD2; J gene: TRBJ2-5; clone size: -; V gene: TRBV29-1; CDR3 DNA: TGCAGCGTTGAGGGCGGGGGGGAAGAGACCCAGTACTTC; CDR3 protein: CSVEGGGEETQYF
CDR3 length: 14; D gene: -; J gene: TRBJ2-2; clone size: -; V gene: TRBV5-6; CDR3 DNA: TGTGCCAGCAGCTTCAGTGGTGGACCCGGGGAGCTGTTTTTT; CDR3 protein: CASSFSGGPGELFF
CDR3 length: 16; D gene: TRBD2; J gene: TRBJ2-1; clone size: -; V gene: TRBV7-2; CDR3 DNA: TGTGCCAGCAGCTTTTCAGGGACTAGCGGGTCGAGTGAGCAGTTCTTC; CDR3 protein: CASSFSGTSGSSEQFF
CDR3 length: 15; D gene: -; J gene: TRBJ1-2; clone size: -; V gene: TRBV28; CDR3 DNA: TGTGCCAGCAGTAGAGACAGATCGGGGGACTATGGCTACACCTTC; CDR3 protein: CASSRDRSGDYGYTF
CDR3 length: 15; D gene: TRBD1; J gene: TRBJ2-3; clone size: -; V gene: TRBV30; CDR3 DNA: TGTGCCTGGAGTGGGGGGACAGGGAGCACAGATACGCAGTATTTT; CDR3 protein: CAWSGGTGSTDTQYF
CDR3 length: 18; D gene: TRBD1; J gene: TRBJ1-3; clone size: few; V gene: TRBV5-1; CDR3 DNA: TGCGCCAGCAGCTTGGTCCCCACAGGGGTTCACTCTGGAAACACCATATATTTT; CDR3 protein: CASSLVPTGVHSGNTIYF
CDR3 length: 14; D gene: -; J gene: TRBJ2-3; clone size: -; V gene: TRBV29-1; CDR3 DNA: TGCAGCGTTGTGGGGCTGGGGGTAAGAGATACGCAGTATTTT; CDR3 protein: CSVVGLGVRDTQYF
CDR3 length: 14; D gene: -; J gene: TRBJ2-7; clone size: -; V gene: TRBV6-5; CDR3 DNA: TGTGCCAGCAGTTCCTCGGGGGGCCCCTACGAGCAGTACTTC; CDR3 protein: CASSSSGGPYEQYF
CDR3 length: 14; D gene: -; J gene: TRBJ1-1; clone size: once; V gene: TRBV5-1; CDR3 DNA: TGCGCCAGCAGCTCCGAGCAGGGGAGGACTGAAGCTTTCTTT; CDR3 protein: CASSSEQGRTEAFF
CDR3 length: 12; D gene: TRBD2; J gene: TRBJ2-1; clone size: -; V gene: TRBV19; CDR3 DNA: TGTGCCAGTAGGGGCGGGGGCAATGAGCAGTTCTTC; CDR3 protein: CASRGGGNEQFF
CDR3 length: 16; D gene: TRBD2; J gene: TRBJ2-3; clone size: -; V gene: TRBV5-1; CDR3 DNA: TGCGCCAGCAGCCCGCTTGTGGCGGGGGGAACAGATACGCAGTATTTT; CDR3 protein: CASSPLVAGGTDTQYF
CDR3 length: 15; D gene: -; J gene: TRBJ1-5; clone size: -; V gene: TRBV6-1; CDR3 DNA: TGTGCCAGCAGCCCCGAAGGGGGGGGCAATCAGCCCCAGCATTTT; CDR3 protein: CASSPEGGGNQPQHF
CDR3 length: 12; D gene: -; J gene: TRBJ2-1; clone size: -; V gene: TRBV7-9; CDR3 DNA: TGTGCCAGCAGCTCCCTTTCGAATGAGCAGTTCTTC; CDR3 protein: CASSSLSNEQFF
CDR3 length: 14; D gene: -; J gene: TRBJ2-7; clone size: -; V gene: TRBV19; CDR3 DNA: TGTGCCAGTAGGACTAGTCATAGCTCCTACGAGCAGTACTTC; CDR3 protein: CASRTSHSSYEQYF
CDR3 length: 13; D gene: -; J gene: TRBJ1-2; clone size: -; V gene: TRBV7-9; CDR3 DNA: TGTGCCAGCAGCGCCTCCGGGACCGATGGCTACACCTTC; CDR3 protein: CASSASGTDGYTF
CDR3 length: 15; D gene: -; J gene: TRBJ1-5; clone size: -; V gene: TRBV18; CDR3 DNA: TGTGCCAGCTCACGGACAGCCGATAGCAATCAGCCCCAGCATTTT; CDR3 protein: CASSRTADSNQPQHF
CDR3 length: 13; D gene: -; J gene: TRBJ2-7; clone size: -; V gene: TRBV5-4; CDR3 DNA: TGTGCCAGCAGCCAAGGACAGTCCTACGAGCAGTACTTC; CDR3 protein: CASSQGQSYEQYF
CDR3 length: 16; D gene: -; J gene: TRBJ2-7; clone size: once; V gene: TRBV11-3; CDR3 DNA: TGTGCCAGCAGCTTAGGTTTCACTGGCAGGGTCGGGGAGCAGTACTTC; CDR3 protein: CASSLGFTGRVGEQYF
CDR3 length: 13; D gene: -; J gene: TRBJ2-7; clone size: -; V gene: TRBV7-2; CDR3 DNA: TGTGCCAGCAGCTTCGGGGGATCCTACGAGCAGTACTTC; CDR3 protein: CASSFGGSYEQYF